This T cell receptor (beta chain) was observed in a study of T cells in Graves' hyperthyroidism and ophthalmopathy. Study-wide points: Most expanded thyroid clonotypes above 0.001 recurred in blood.

Participants, patients aged 18 to 65, had newly diagnosed hyperthyroidism with a duration under 2 months. Orbital computed tomography and thyroid ultrasound, together with serum TRAb and thyroxine and clinical symptoms, were used for diagnoses. Template material for amplifying TCR beta CDR3 regions consisted of RNA transcripts. HTBI primers were employed in a first-round RT-PCR of the TCR CDR3. From the multiplex PCR reads, TCRdb called clonotypes with MiXCR, one entry per CDR3 protein. The table records about 98,000 distinct CDR3 sequences, roughly 37% of them present only once. The CDR3 loop spans 15 amino acids. In germline, CDR1 is SGDLS, CDR2 YYNGEE. As for this clonotype: Its specificity is not known. An end of the junction differs from the germline gene, which may be a read error.

The chain combines TRBV9 with TRBJ1-1; the D gene is possibly TRBD1 (6 bases). The sequenced material came from peripheral blood or thyroid tissue (not recorded which). The TCR originated in a woman aged 30 to 39 with Graves' hyperthyroidism. The CDR3 DNA reads TGTGCCAGCAGCGTAGCCGGGGGGCAAGGTACTGGAGCTCTCTTT. The encoded protein is CASSVAGGQGTGALF.